Each of the 5 T cell receptor beta chains below was sequenced from the same sample in a study of T-cell reconstitution after alpha-beta-depleted transplantation in children. The library targeted TCRbeta and was prepared with unique molecular identifiers. Using its own MiXCR run on the PCR reads, TCRdb lists one record per CDR3 protein. The sample records around 480,000 distinct CDR3 sequences, about 33% being singletons. The sample in question was PBMCs from the stem cell graft donor, obtained from the stem cell graft. All receptors come from a human donor who donated a stem cell graft to a child with aplastic anemia.

The rearrangement uses TRBV11-2 and TRBJ1-1; no reliable D call. The CDR3 has 12 residues. Germline-derived CDR1 and CDR2 are SGHAT and FQNNGV. V lost 3 bases to trimming and J lost 6 bases, with 8 bases between them. The CDR3 DNA follows: TGTGCCAGCAGCTTCCAGGTGGCTGAAGCTTTCTTT. Protein sequence: CASSFQVAEAFF.

The V gene is TRBV20-1, the J gene TRBJ2-1; D is possibly TRBD1 (5 bases). V lost 6 bases and J lost 6, with 18 bases in between. Germline CDR1 and CDR2: DFQATT and SNEGSKA (reference sequence). There are 14 residues in the CDR3. CDR3 in amino acids: CSAAKGRESNEQFF. The CDR3 DNA reads TGCAGTGCGGCGAAGGGGCGCGAAAGCAATGAGCAGTTCTTC.

CDR3 region: CASSYKQVSGYTF. The CDR3 DNA sequence: TGTGCCAGCAGTTATAAACAGGTTTCTGGCTACACCTTC. The chain recombines TRBV12-3 or TRBV12-4 with TRBJ1-2; D perhaps matches TRBD1 (5 bases). V was trimmed by 4 bases and J by 7 bases, leaving 13 bases between them. The CDR3 runs 13 residues.

This clonotype has only a few counts. The chain employs TRBV11-2 and TRBJ2-2, with no clear D. This CDR3 spans 13 amino acids. V was clipped by 3 bases and J by 4 bases, with 6 bases between them. Germline V CDR1 and CDR2: SGHAT, FQNNGV. The DNA for the CDR3 is TGTGCCAGCAGCTTTCTACGCACCGGGGAGCTGTTTTTT. Amino acids: CASSFLRTGELFF.

The CDR3 reads CASSYSNYNEQFF. DNA of the CDR3: TGTGCCAGCAGTTACTCGAACTACAATGAGCAGTTCTTC. The chain carries TRBV6-2 or TRBV6-3 and TRBJ2-1; D gene ambiguous. CDR3 length: 13 residues. Trimming pared 0 bases from V and 3 bases from J, leaving 3 bases between. From germline, CDR1 is MNHEY and CDR2 SVGEGT.